This T cell receptor (beta chain) was retrieved from a study of OX40 agonist ivuxolimab in advanced cancers. For the study at large: The diagnoses of dose-escalation patients were hepatocellular carcinoma, melanoma, renal cell or head and neck cancer. Two cutaneous melanoma patients and one hepatocellular carcinoma patient, three in all, had partial responses.

The study, taken as a whole, reports: Expanded clones were, on average, more numerous in CD8+ T cells than in CD4+.

Blood specimens came from baseline, cycle 4 day 1, and cycle 7 day 1. V was clipped by 6 bases and J by 0 bases, with 9 bases between them. The CDR3 runs 14 residues. Germline V CDR1 and CDR2: MDHEN, SYDVKM. A note on this clone: Its target is not known.

The protocol was immunoSEQ multiplex PCR, while the TCRdb copy is restricted to in-frame clones and leaves out a portion. The sample contains tens of thousands of clones, roughly 90% of which appear only once. This receptor was identified in an adult with an advanced solid tumor such as melanoma, head and neck, liver or kidney cancer. The rearrangement links TRBV28 to TRBJ2-4; D ambiguous. The sequences come from CD4+ or CD8+ T cells sorted from blood, collected in a trial of the OX40 agonist ivuxolimab. The CDR3 loop is CASRSTAAKNIQYF. The CDR3 bases are TGTGCCAGCAGGTCCACGGCAGCCAAAAACATTCAGTACTTC.